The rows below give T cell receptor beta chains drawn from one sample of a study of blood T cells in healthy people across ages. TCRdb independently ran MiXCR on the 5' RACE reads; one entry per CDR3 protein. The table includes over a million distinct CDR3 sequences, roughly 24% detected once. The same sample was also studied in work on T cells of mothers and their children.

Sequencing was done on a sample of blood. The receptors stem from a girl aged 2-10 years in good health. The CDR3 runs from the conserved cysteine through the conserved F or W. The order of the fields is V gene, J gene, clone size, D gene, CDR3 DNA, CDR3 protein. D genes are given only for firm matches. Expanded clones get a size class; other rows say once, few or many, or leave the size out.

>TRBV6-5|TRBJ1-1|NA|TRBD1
TGTGCCAGCAGGCCGGGACAGAGGAACACTGAAGCTTTCTTT
CASRPGQRNTEAFF
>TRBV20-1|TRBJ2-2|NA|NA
TGCAGTGCCCGAGCCCCGGGGGCGCTTACCGGGGAGCTGTTTTTT
CSARAPGALTGELFF
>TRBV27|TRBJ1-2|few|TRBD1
TGTGCCAGCAGGGCCGGGACAGGGGTACCTGGCTACACCTTC
CASRAGTGVPGYTF
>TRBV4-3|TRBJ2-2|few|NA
TGCGCCAGCAGCCAAGATAAGAACGGTCTCTCCGGGGAGCTGTTTTTT
CASSQDKNGLSGELFF
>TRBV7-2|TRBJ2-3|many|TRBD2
TGTGCCAGCAGCTTAACTAGCGGATACACAGATACGCAGTATTTT
CASSLTSGYTDTQYF
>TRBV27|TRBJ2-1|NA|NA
TGTGCCAGCAGTTTATCGCCCCTAAGCTCCTACAATGAGCAGTTCTTC
CASSLSPLSSYNEQFF
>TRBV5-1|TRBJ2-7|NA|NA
TGCGCCAGCAGCTTGAGCTCTATCTACGAGCAGTACTTC
CASSLSSIYEQYF
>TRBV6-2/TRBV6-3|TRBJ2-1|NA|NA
TGTGCCGGCAGTTACCTACGGGATTGGGCCAATGAGCAGTTCTTC
CAGSYLRDWANEQFF
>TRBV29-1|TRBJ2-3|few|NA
TGCAGCGTTGAAGGACAGGTCAGCCCAGATACGCAGTATTTT
CSVEGQVSPDTQYF
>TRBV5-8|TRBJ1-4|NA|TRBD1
TGTGCCAGCAGCTTGCCGGACAGGCTGAATGAAAAACTGTTTTTT
CASSLPDRLNEKLFF
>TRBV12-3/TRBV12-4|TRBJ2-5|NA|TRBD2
TGTGCCAGCAGTTTGGCGGGAGAGATAGAGACCCAGTACTTC
CASSLAGEIETQYF
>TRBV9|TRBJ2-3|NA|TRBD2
TGTGCCAGCAGCGTAGTTGGACTAGCTAGCACAGATACGCAGTATTTT
CASSVVGLASTDTQYF
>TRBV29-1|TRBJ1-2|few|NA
TGCAGCGTTGAGGATGGTTCGGGGAGCGAGGGTTGGGGCTATGGCTACACCTTC
CSVEDGSGSEGWGYGYTF
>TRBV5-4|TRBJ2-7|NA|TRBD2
TGTGCCAGCAGCCGGGGACTAGCGGGATTATCCGAGCAGTACTTC
CASSRGLAGLSEQYF
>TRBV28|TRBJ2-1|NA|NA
TGTGCCAGCAGTTTTCTAAACAGTCGGTCCAATGAGCAGTTCTTC
CASSFLNSRSNEQFF